This T cell receptor beta chain was documented in a study of blood T cell repertoires in COVID-19. The wider study: Acute-phase and convalescent COVID-19 samples originated in the United States, Italy and Spain.

TCRdb keeps only in-frame clones here, not all; method: immunoSEQ multiplex PCR. The repertoire has approximately 70,000 clones, around nine tenths of them found once; the top ten carry 8.5%. The germline V and J ends were trimmed by 3 bases and 8 bases, with 5 bases remaining between them. This CDR3 has 12 residues. The sequence derives from a human donor in a cohort sampled during active COVID-19. This sequence joins TRBV12-3 or TRBV12-4 and TRBJ1-6; D remains ambiguous. Specimen: peripheral blood. The CDR3 DNA reads TGTGCCAGCAGTTTCCGGGATTCACCCCTCCACTTT. It specifies CASSFRDSPLHF.